These 31 T cell receptor beta chains came from one sample sequenced in a study of CD8+CD57+ T cells in acquired aplastic anemia. TCR beta VDJ combinations and CDR3 sequences were profiled from genomic DNA. TCRdb called the reads again in MiXCR, with one record for every CDR3 protein. The table lists around 140,000 distinct CDR3 sequences, 41% of them singletons. The sample taken for sequencing was sorted CD4+, CD8+, or CD8+CD57+ T cells (not recorded which) from PBMCs. Source of these receptors: a human donor in good health, serving as a control.

This clonotype was found a few times. Since a much larger clone is just one base distant, this may be a read error. The chain combines TRBV12-3 or TRBV12-4 with TRBJ2-3, with 7 bases identical to TRBD2. The CDR3 totals 15 residues. The CDR3 sequence: CPSSLAGRATDTQYF. CDR3 DNA sequence: TGTCCCAGCAGTTTGGCGGGGAGGGCCACAGATACGCAGTATTTT.

The gene calls are TRBV12-3 or TRBV12-4 and TRBJ1-2, with a tentative D call TRBD1 (5 bases). The CDR3 covers 14 residues. Between the trimmed V and J ends, which lost 3 bases and 8 bases, there was a span of 16 bases. The CDR3 spells CASSLGTPGEGYTF. The CDR3 DNA is TGTGCCAGCAGTTTGGGGACCCCGGGCGAGGGCTACACCTTC.

This chain joins TRBV5-1 and TRBJ1-4; no reliable D call. V lost 5 bases and J 0 bases, leaving 11 bases between the germline ends. Germline loops: CDR1 SGHRS, CDR2 YFSETQ. This CDR3 is 15 amino acids long. In DNA, the CDR3 is TGCGCCAGCAGTATTATGGGAGCAACTAATGAAAAACTGTTTTTT. Translation: CASSIMGATNEKLFF.

There are many counts of this clonotype. The J gene is TRBJ1-1, the V gene TRBV19; 7 bases map to TRBD1. Germline-derived CDR1 and CDR2 are LNHDA and SQIVND (reference sequence). J lost 4 bases, V lost 5 bases, and 10 bases had no gene match. The CDR3 has 15 amino acids. In DNA form, the CDR3 reads TGTGCCAGTAGTCTCCTCTCGACAGGGTCCACTGAAGCTTTCTTT. Protein: CASSLLSTGSTEAFF.

This rearrangement joins TRBV20-1 to TRBJ2-7, with 11 bases fitting TRBD1. The V segment lost 5 bases and the J segment 5 bases; nucleotides outside the gene matches: 8. Germline V gene sequence: CDR1 DFQATT, CDR2 SNEGSKA (reference sequence). This CDR3 has 14 amino acids. The CDR3 sequence is CSAAGGQGADEQYF. The CDR3 DNA follows: TGCAGTGCTGCCGGTGGACAGGGGGCTGACGAGCAGTACTTC.

This clonotype was seen at least ten times. J is TRBJ1-5 and V is TRBV19; D possibly corresponds to TRBD1 (5 bases). Between the trimmed V and J ends, which lost 6 bases and 7 bases, there was a span of 16 bases. The CDR3 is made up of 14 amino acids. Per the germline V gene, CDR1 is LNHDA and CDR2 is SQIVND (reference sequence). CDR3 sequence reads: CASSPPGWDQPQHF. The DNA of the CDR3 is TGTGCCAGTAGCCCCCCGGGGTGGGACCAGCCCCAGCATTTT.

For this clonotype: One base away lies a much larger clone, so this may be a sequencing read error. The J gene is TRBJ1-4, the V gene TRBV9, with TRBD1 as a possible D gene (6 bases). The CDR3 has 15 amino acids. The germline V gene has CDR1 SGDLS and CDR2 YYNGEE. Here the CDR3 DNA reads TGTGCCCGCAGCGTAGGTGGACAGAATAATGAAAAACTGTTTTTT. Encoded protein: CARSVGGQNNEKLFF.

Of note for this clonotype: This could be a read error, since a much larger clone is one nucleotide away. The chain joins TRBV12-3 or TRBV12-4 to TRBJ2-2, with D perhaps assigned TRBD1 or TRBD2 (5 bases each). This CDR3 spans 15 amino acids. The V gene lost 7 bases and the J gene lost 0 bases, with 12 bases spanning the gap. In DNA form, the CDR3 reads TGTGCCAGCACCCTCGGGACCGCGAACACCGGGGAGCTGTTTTTT. Amino acids: CASTLGTANTGELFF.

This clonotype turned up a few times. The chain is built from TRBV27 and TRBJ2-3; a possible D gene is TRBD1 (6 bases). This CDR3 comprises 14 residues. V was trimmed by 0 bases and J by 9 bases, leaving 13 bases between them. CDR1 and CDR2 (germline): MNHEY, SMNVEV (reference sequence). CDR3 in amino acids: CASSLSTGLGTQYF. CDR3 nucleotides: TGTGCCAGCAGTTTATCGACAGGTTTGGGCACGCAGTATTTT.

Remarks on this clonotype: A single base separates this from a much larger clone, so it may be a read error. Likely a read error: the CDR3 ends without its conserved phenylalanine or tryptophan. V usage is TRBV2 and J usage is TRBJ2-5, with 8 positions matching TRBD2. In germline, CDR1 is SNHLY, CDR2 FYNNEI. V trimming: 6 bases; J trimming: 1 base; junction bases outside the gene matches: 7. CDR3 length: 15 residues. The DNA for the CDR3 is TGTGCCAGCAGCCAAGTAGCGGGATCCCAAGAGACCCAGTACCTC. As protein: CASSQVAGSQETQYL.

In regard to this clonotype: Since a much larger clone is just one base distant, this may be a read error. V usage is TRBV11-2 and J usage is TRBJ1-2; no definite D call. Germline CDR1 and CDR2: SGHAT and FQNNGV. The length of the CDR3 is 14 residues. The CDR3, as DNA: TGTGTCAGCAGCCTGGTGACAAGGACCGATGGCTACACCTTC. It is translated as CVSSLVTRTDGYTF. Combining the CDR3 with reference TRBV11-2 and TRBJ1-2 gives the whole variable domain EAGVAQSPRYKIIEKRQSVAFWCNPISGHATLYWYQQILGQGPKLLIQFQNNGVVDDSQLPKDRFSAERLKGVDSTLKIQPAKLEDSAVYLCVSSLVTRTDGYTFGSGTRLTVV.

This clonotype was counted many times. Written as DNA, the CDR3 is TGTGCCACCAGCAGAGATTCGGGCGGGAGATGGTCCTACAATGAGCAGTTCTTC. Translation: CATSRDSGGRWSYNEQFF. The J gene is TRBJ2-1, the V gene TRBV15; TRBD2 agrees at 7 bases. The V gene end was trimmed by 0 bases and the J gene end by 1 base; junction bases not matched to a gene: 9. CDR1 is LNHNV and CDR2 is YYDKDF in the germline V gene (reference sequence). The CDR3 loop spans 18 amino acids.

Note on this clonotype: This may stem from a read error, because a much larger clone lies one nucleotide away. V usage is TRBV24-1 and J usage is TRBJ2-7; unclear D gene. The CDR3 has 11 amino acids. The V and J ends lost 4 bases and 4 bases respectively, with 4 bases between them. Germline values: CDR1 KGHDR, CDR2 SFDVKD. This chain's CDR3 is CATSEFYEQYF. CDR3 sequence (DNA): TGTGCCACCAGTGAATTTTACGAGCAGTACTTC.

The chain links TRBV18 to TRBJ1-1; unclear D gene. Germline CDR1 KGHSH, CDR2 LQKENI. Trimming shortened V by 1 base and J by 5 bases, and 11 bases separated the two germline ends. This CDR3 spans 14 amino acids. The chain's CDR3 is CASSPQGGGTEAFF. In DNA, the CDR3 is TGTGCCAGCTCACCACAGGGAGGAGGAACTGAAGCTTTCTTT.

The chain has TRBV25-1 and TRBJ2-2, with TRBD1 matching over 10 bases. The CDR3 totals 17 residues. Per the germline V gene, CDR1 is MGHDK and CDR2 is SYGVNS. J gave up 3 bases and V 6 bases, and 10 bases lay outside the gene matches. CDR3 nucleotides: TGTGCCAGCAGAACAAGCCCCGGGACAGGGGACACCGGGGAGCTGTTTTTT. Protein: CASRTSPGTGDTGELFF.

The V call is TRBV6-4, the J call TRBJ2-2; no clear D. Germline V lookup: CDR1 MRHNA, CDR2 SNTAGT. The CDR3 is made up of 15 amino acids. The germline V and J ends were trimmed by 0 bases and 1 base, with 6 bases remaining between them. The CDR3 protein is CASSDSAGNTGELFF. CDR3 sequence (DNA): TGTGCCAGCAGTGACTCAGCAGGGAACACCGGGGAGCTGTTTTTT.

In this sample, this clonotype turned up many times. The chain is built from TRBV6-4 and TRBJ2-1; D unresolved. The CDR3 has 15 residues. V was cut by 6 bases and J by 4 bases, with 16 bases left in between. Germline V lookup: CDR1 MRHNA, CDR2 SNTAGT. The CDR3 bases are TGTGCCAGCAGCCCCAGCTGGAATACTTACAATGAGCAGTTCTTC. As protein: CASSPSWNTYNEQFF.

This clonotype was seen many times. The rearrangement joins TRBV7-9 to TRBJ2-3; a possible D gene is TRBD2 (5 bases). V lost 5 bases to trimming and J lost 4 bases, with 19 bases between them. The CDR3 covers 16 residues. Germline V gene sequence: CDR1 SEHNR, CDR2 FQNEAQ (reference sequence). Here the CDR3 DNA reads TGTGCCAGCAGCCCCCCCCTAGGAGGTGGGGCAGATACGCAGTATTTT. Translating it yields CASSPPLGGGADTQYF.

This clonotype came up many times. The chain combines TRBV30 with TRBJ1-1, with 8 bases that match TRBD1. This CDR3 is 13 amino acids long. CDR1 is GTSNPN, CDR2 SVGIG, per germline (reference sequence). V was pared by 3 bases and J by 1 base, with 1 base of the junction left unmatched. The CDR3 spells CAWSGQGNTEAFF. In nucleotides, the CDR3 is TGTGCCTGGAGCGGACAGGGGAACACTGAAGCTTTCTTT.

The chain couples TRBV5-6 to TRBJ2-3; TRBD2 might be the D (5 bases). V gave up 2 bases and J gave up 6 bases, with 19 bases separating them. The CDR3 sequence is 16 residues long. Germline-derived CDR1 and CDR2 are SGHDT and YYEEEE. In DNA, the CDR3 is TGTGCCAGCAGCTTTGCGAGCGGACCCAGTAGGGATACGCAGTATTTT. Protein: CASSFASGPSRDTQYF. Looking up the rest from reference TRBV5-6 and TRBJ2-3 gives the full variable domain: DAGVTQSPTHLIKTRGQQVTLRCSPKSGHDTVSWYQQALGQGPQFIFQYYEEEERQRGNFPDRFSGHQFPNYSSELNVNALLLGDSALYLCASSFASGPSRDTQYFGPGTRLTVL.

The table lists this clonotype with a few counts. A much larger clone is a single base away; this may be a read error. Likely a read error: the CDR3 ends without its conserved phenylalanine or tryptophan. The chain has TRBV7-9 and TRBJ1-3; D not resolved. The CDR3 consists of 14 residues. In germline, CDR1 is SEHNR, CDR2 FQNEAQ (reference sequence). Trimming removed 3 bases from V and 2 bases from J, with 8 bases in between. The CDR3 reads CASSLEGTGNTIYL. CDR3 coding DNA: TGTGCCAGCAGCTTGGAAGGGACTGGAAACACCATATATCTT.

J is TRBJ1-1 and V is TRBV29-1; D possibly corresponds to TRBD1 (6 bases). Germline V gene lookup returns CDR1 SQVTM and CDR2 ANQGSEA. CDR3 size: 13 residues. V was clipped by 6 bases and J by 1 base, with 12 bases between them. In DNA form, the CDR3 reads TGCAGCGTACGAACAGGGAGGAACACTGAAGCTTTCTTT. It specifies CSVRTGRNTEAFF.

Turning to this clonotype: This may stem from a read error, because a much larger clone lies one nucleotide away. The chain couples TRBV7-2 to TRBJ2-5; perhaps TRBD1 as D (5 bases). Trimming removed 1 base from V and 7 bases from J, with 10 bases in between. The CDR3 covers 13 residues. Germline CDR1 reads SGHTA; CDR2 reads FQGNSA. DNA for the CDR3: TGTGCCAGCAGCTTAGTCCAGGGTACGACCCAGTACTTC. Residues: CASSLVQGTTQYF.

The chain uses TRBV20-1 and TRBJ1-5; no clear D gene. V lost 6 bases and J lost 1, with 16 bases in between. The CDR3 covers 15 residues. Per the germline V gene, CDR1 is DFQATT and CDR2 is SNEGSKA (reference sequence). CDR3 sequence (DNA): TGCAGTGCGGAAGGGATAGGGCCAAGCAATCAGCCCCAGCATTTT. Translated, it gives CSAEGIGPSNQPQHF.

On this clonotype itself: Just one base apart from a much larger clone, this may be a read error. The conserved phenylalanine or tryptophan normally closing the CDR3 is absent here, so this likely arose from a read error. This chain joins TRBV5-4 and TRBJ2-2, with TRBD2 identical over 9 bases. The germline CDR1 and CDR2 sequences are SGHNT and YYREEE (reference sequence). This CDR3 has 15 residues. V was pared by 0 bases and J by 3 bases, with 0 bases of the junction left unmatched. CDR3 residues: CASSLGLADTGELFC. The CDR3 DNA reads as TGTGCCAGCAGCTTGGGACTAGCGGACACCGGGGAGCTGTTTTGT.

In the case of this clonotype: A much larger clone lies a single base off, so this may be a read error. Given the absence of the conserved phenylalanine or tryptophan at the CDR3 end, a read error is likely. This sequence joins TRBV5-4 and TRBJ1-2, with 7 bases that match TRBD1. J lost 0 bases, V lost 0 bases, and 2 bases had no gene match. The CDR3 loop spans 15 amino acids. Germline V gives CDR1 SGHNT, CDR2 YYREEE (reference sequence). CDR3: CASSLGQGANYGYTS. The CDR3 bases are TGTGCCAGCAGCTTGGGACAGGGAGCTAACTATGGCTACACCTCC.

Only a few counts were recorded for this clonotype. The CDR3 reads CASSGGQQNQPQHF. In DNA, the CDR3 is TGTGCCAGCAGCGGAGGACAGCAGAATCAGCCCCAGCATTTT. The J gene is TRBJ1-5, the V gene TRBV7-9; D may be TRBD1 (6 bases). This CDR3 has 14 amino acids. The V end was cut by 5 bases, the J end by 4 bases, with 12 bases between. Germline V gene lookup returns CDR1 SEHNR and CDR2 FQNEAQ (reference sequence).

The chain uses TRBV29-1 and TRBJ2-7; weak D call: TRBD1 (5 bases). The V and J ends lost 3 bases and 4 bases respectively, with 16 bases between them. This CDR3 comprises 14 residues. In germline, CDR1 is SQVTM, CDR2 ANQGSEA. In DNA, the CDR3 is TGCAGCGTTGATAGCAGGGAAGCTTCTTACGAGCAGTACTTC. Amino acids: CSVDSREASYEQYF.

V and J are TRBV20-1 and TRBJ1-1; a weak D match, TRBD1 (5 bases). Per the germline V gene, CDR1 is DFQATT and CDR2 is SNEGSKA (reference sequence). The V end lost 6 bases, the J end lost 1 base, and 9 bases lay between the germline ends. The CDR3 sequence is 12 residues long. In DNA form, the CDR3 reads TGCAGTGCCTGGGGACGGAACACTGAAGCTTTCTTT. Its protein is CSAWGRNTEAFF.

Ten or more counts support this clonotype. The J gene is TRBJ2-7, the V gene TRBV12-3 or TRBV12-4; 7 nucleotides align to TRBD1. The V and J ends lost 6 bases and 3 bases, in that order; junction bases with no gene match: 8. This CDR3 is built from 14 residues. The CDR3 DNA follows: TGTGCCAGCAGCAGAGTTAGGGGGCTCTACGAGCAGTACTTC. Its translation is CASSRVRGLYEQYF.

The chain employs TRBV20-1 and TRBJ1-1; D not resolved. The germline gives CDR1 DFQATT, CDR2 SNEGSKA (reference sequence). V lost 3 bases and J lost 4, with 3 bases in between. The CDR3 spans 10 residues. CDR3 nucleotide sequence: TGCAGTGCTAGGGGCACTGAAGCTTTCTTT. It specifies CSARGTEAFF.